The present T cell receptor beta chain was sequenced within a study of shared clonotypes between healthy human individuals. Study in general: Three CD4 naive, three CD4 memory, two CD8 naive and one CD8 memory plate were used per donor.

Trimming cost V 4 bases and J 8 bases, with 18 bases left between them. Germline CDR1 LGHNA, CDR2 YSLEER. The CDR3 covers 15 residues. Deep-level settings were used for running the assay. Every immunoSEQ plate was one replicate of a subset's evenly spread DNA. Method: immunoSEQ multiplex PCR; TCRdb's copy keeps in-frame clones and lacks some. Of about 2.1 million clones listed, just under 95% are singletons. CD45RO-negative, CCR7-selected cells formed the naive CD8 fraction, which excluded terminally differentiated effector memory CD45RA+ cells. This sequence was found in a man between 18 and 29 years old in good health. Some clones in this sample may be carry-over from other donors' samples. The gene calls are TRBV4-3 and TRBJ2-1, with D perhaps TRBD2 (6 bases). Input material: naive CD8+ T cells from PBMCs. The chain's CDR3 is CASSPSYAASDEQFF. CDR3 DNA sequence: TGCGCCAGCAGCCCCTCGTATGCGGCTAGCGATGAGCAGTTCTTC.